The clone carrying this T cell receptor (beta chain) came up a few times. The target antigen is unknown. The data are from a study of CD8 T cells in ankylosing spondylitis. Study results and limitations: Typical of ankylosing spondylitis blood, it appeared, was a TCR beta motif of under 10 highly homologous variants. Reactive arthritis synovial fluid and blood previously showed some of these motif variants.

The CDR3 has 12 residues. CDR1 and CDR2 from the germline V gene are LGHDT and YNNKEL (reference sequence). Trimming removed 1 base at V and 14 bases at J, with 14 bases between. Making use of molecular barcodes, quantitative 5'-RACE generated TCR beta libraries. TCRdb itself ran the 5' RACE reads through MiXCR, one entry per CDR3 protein. This table holds around 250,000 distinct CDR3 sequences, around 10% found once. This receptor was identified in a male donor with ankylosing spondylitis or in good health (not recorded which). Sequenced material: blood, either unsorted or a sorted T cell fraction (not recorded which). The chain employs TRBV3-1 and TRBJ1-1, with D possibly matching TRBD1 (6 bases). The CDR3 protein is CASSQVSQGAFF. The CDR3 nucleotides are TGTGCCAGCAGCCAAGTCTCACAGGGTGCGTTCTTT. Full variable domain (outside the CDR3, taken from reference TRBV3-1 and TRBJ1-1): DTAVSQTPKYLVTQMGNDKSIKCEQNLGHDTMYWYKQDSKKFLKIMFSYNNKELIINETVPNRFSPKSPDKAHLNLHINSLELGDSAVYFCASSQVSQGAFFGQGTRLTVV.